This TCR beta chain was captured by sequencing in a study of human T cells and chemical hapten exposure. At the level of the study: Skin on the upper inner arm, approximately 2 cm by approximately 2 cm in size, was sensitized with 2% DPC. The study's findings and limits: Expanded TCRs created a significantly greater count of big CDR3 similarity clusters than controls did. Expanded TCR counts at PT1 were positively correlated with the patch test score.

Time point noted: patch test 2, 6 weeks after DPC sensitization. As to treatment: therapeutic diphenylcyclopropenone sensitization with weekly scalp DPC. Concerning this clonotype: The antigen remains undetermined.

The study's library attached unique molecular identifiers to single cDNA molecules. TCRdb recomputed calls from the RACE reads with MiXCR, one row per CDR3 protein. The data show about 42,000 distinct CDR3 sequences, about 8.9% seen once. The sample was whole blood, taken in connection with sensitization to the hapten diphenylcyclopropenone (DPC). The receptor was derived from a woman aged 40 to 50 with alopecia areata. Some clones in this sample may be carry-over from other donors' samples.

CDR3 loop: CASSMDRDNGYTF. DNA of the CDR3: TGTGCCAGCAGTATGGACAGGGATAATGGCTACACCTTC. The rearrangement joins TRBV28 to TRBJ1-2; 8 bases match TRBD1. In germline, CDR1 is MDHEN, CDR2 SYDVKM. The V gene end was trimmed by 5 bases and the J gene end by 6 bases; junction bases not matched to a gene: 5. The CDR3 loop spans 13 amino acids.